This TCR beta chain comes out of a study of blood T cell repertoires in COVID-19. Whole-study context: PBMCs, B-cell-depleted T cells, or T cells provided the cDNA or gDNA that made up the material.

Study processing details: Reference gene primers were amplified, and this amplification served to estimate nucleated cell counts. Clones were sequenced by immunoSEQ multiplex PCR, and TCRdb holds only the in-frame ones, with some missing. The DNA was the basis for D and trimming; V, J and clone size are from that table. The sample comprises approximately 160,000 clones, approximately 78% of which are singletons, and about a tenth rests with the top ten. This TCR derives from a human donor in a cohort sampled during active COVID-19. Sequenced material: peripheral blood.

CDR3 nucleotide sequence: TGTGCCTGGAGCGTCGCTGACAGGGATCTAAATGAGCAGTTCTTC. Protein sequence: CAWSVADRDLNEQFF. The V call is TRBV30, the J call TRBJ2-1; 7 positions match TRBD1. V shed 3 bases and J 7 bases; nucleotides not matched to a gene: 12. This CDR3 region has 15 residues. Germline-derived CDR1 and CDR2 are GTSNPN and SVGIG (reference sequence).